The 12 T cell receptor beta chains below come from one sample, sequenced in a study of OX40 agonist ivuxolimab in advanced cancers. The assay was immunoSEQ multiplex PCR, and TCRdb's table has in-frame clones only and misses some. This sample carries over 100,000 clones, 80% to 90% of them seen once, and the ten largest clones take 0.55%. Here the sequenced sample was CD4+ or CD8+ T cells sorted from blood, taken in a trial of the OX40 agonist ivuxolimab. The source of these receptors is an adult with an advanced solid tumor such as melanoma, head and neck, liver or kidney cancer.

The V call is TRBV19, the J call TRBJ1-1, with a possible D match to TRBD1 (6 bases). Trimming removed 5 bases from V and 0 bases from J, with 13 bases in between. The CDR3 runs to 15 residues. Germline CDR1 LNHDA, CDR2 SQIVND (reference sequence). As DNA, the CDR3 is TGTGCCAGTAGTGCCAAACAGGGAGTGAACACTGAAGCTTTCTTT. It is translated as CASSAKQGVNTEAFF. Full variable domain (remainder filled in from reference TRBV19 and TRBJ1-1): DGGITQSPKYLFRKEGQNVTLSCEQNLNHDAMYWYRQDPGQGLRLIYYSQIVNDFQKGDIAEGYSVSREKKESFPLTVTSAQKNPTAFYLCASSAKQGVNTEAFFGQGTRLTVV.

V gene TRBV5-1 combines with J gene TRBJ2-2, with 9 bases matching TRBD1. Germline V gene lookup returns CDR1 SGHRS and CDR2 YFSETQ. This CDR3 region has 16 residues. The J segment lost 7 bases and the V segment lost 0 bases, leaving 7 bases of the junction unmatched. In nucleotides, the CDR3 is TGCGCCAGCAGCTTGGACAGGGGGCATAGTTTCGGGGAGCTGTTTTTT. It encodes CASSLDRGHSFGELFF.

The chain carries TRBV11-3 and TRBJ2-1; 8 bases are a match to TRBD2. This CDR3 comprises 14 residues. Trimming took 5 bases from V and 5 from J; bases not matched to a gene: 5. Germline CDR1 and CDR2: SGHNT and YENEEA. This CDR3 is CASSPTSANNEQFF. The CDR3 DNA reads as TGTGCCAGCAGCCCGACTAGCGCGAACAATGAGCAGTTCTTC.

This chain connects TRBV7-2 to TRBJ2-7, with 12 bases lining up with TRBD1. The CDR3 is 18 residues long. The trim removed 1 base at V and 4 bases at J, leaving 11 bases unmatched. CDR1 and CDR2 (germline): SGHTA, FQGNSA. The CDR3 is CASSLEGPGTGGPYEQYF. In DNA form, the CDR3 reads TGTGCCAGCAGCTTAGAGGGTCCCGGGACAGGGGGCCCATACGAGCAGTACTTC.

The chain has TRBV5-4 and TRBJ1-6; D not resolved. The CDR3 spans 16 residues. Trimming removed 1 base at V and 0 bases at J, with 8 bases between. CDR1 and CDR2 from the germline V gene are SGHNT and YYREEE (reference sequence). Here the CDR3 reads CASSLSGSSYNSPLHF. In DNA, the CDR3 is TGTGCCAGCAGCTTGAGCGGGAGCTCCTATAATTCACCCCTCCACTTT.

The chain joins TRBV7-2 to TRBJ1-1, with D unresolved. Trimming shortened V by 5 bases and J by 9 bases, and 13 bases separated the two germline ends. Germline CDR1 and CDR2: SGHTA and FQGNSA. CDR3 length equals 12 residues. This CDR3 is CASSNVQRKAFF. In nucleotides, the CDR3 is TGTGCCAGCAGCAACGTCCAGCGTAAAGCTTTCTTT.

CDR3 bases: TGTGCCAGGAAGGTAGCTGGTCCGGGGGAGCTGTTTTTT. It yields the protein CARKVAGPGELFF. The V and J genes are TRBV5-3 and TRBJ2-2; D uncertain. TRBV5-3 has ORF status, its function being uncertain. With 8 bases removed from V and 8 bases from J, the gap between germline ends came to 16 bases. This CDR3 contains 13 residues.

The gene calls are TRBV4-2 and TRBJ2-3, with 7 bases identical to TRBD2. The CDR3 extends over 15 amino acids. From germline, CDR1 is LGHNA and CDR2 YNFKEQ. V lost 5 bases, J lost 5 bases, and 10 bases stayed unmatched. CDR3 region: CASSATLAVRDTQYF. The CDR3 nucleotides are TGTGCCAGCAGCGCGACCCTAGCGGTTCGAGATACGCAGTATTTT.

This clone was seen once. The V gene is TRBV12-5, the J gene TRBJ2-5; D perhaps matches TRBD1 (6 bases). Germline CDR1 is LGHNT and CDR2 is FRNRAP. The CDR3 covers 13 residues. Trimming shortened V by 9 bases and J by 5 bases, and 16 bases separated the two germline ends. CDR3 sequence reads: CASLTGLRETQYF. DNA for the CDR3: TGTGCTAGCTTAACAGGGTTGCGGGAGACCCAGTACTTC.

The chain uses TRBV12-1 and TRBJ2-1; the table calls TRBD2, which could not be checked here. TRBV12-1 is flagged as a pseudogene. The CDR3 length is 11 residues. The CDR3 nucleotides read TGTGCCAGCAGCTCCCAGCGGGAGCAGTTCTTC. Translation: CASSSQREQFF.

The rearrangement joins TRBV6-4 to TRBJ1-6, with D possibly matching TRBD1 (5 bases). With 9 bases removed from V and 2 bases from J, the gap between germline ends came to 8 bases. The germline V gene has CDR1 MRHNA and CDR2 SNTAGT. There are 13 residues in the CDR3. CDR3 loop: CAREGPYNSPLHF. As DNA, the CDR3 is TGTGCCAGGGAGGGACCCTATAATTCACCCCTCCACTTT.

The rearrangement uses TRBV7-2 and TRBJ2-1; 11 bases match TRBD1. Germline assignment: CDR1 SGHTA and CDR2 FQGNSA. The CDR3 length is 16 residues. V was pared by 5 bases and J by 6 bases, with 9 bases of the junction left unmatched. The CDR3 loop is CASSITGTGGFNEQFF. CDR3 DNA sequence: TGTGCCAGCAGCATTACCGGGACAGGGGGGTTCAATGAGCAGTTCTTC.